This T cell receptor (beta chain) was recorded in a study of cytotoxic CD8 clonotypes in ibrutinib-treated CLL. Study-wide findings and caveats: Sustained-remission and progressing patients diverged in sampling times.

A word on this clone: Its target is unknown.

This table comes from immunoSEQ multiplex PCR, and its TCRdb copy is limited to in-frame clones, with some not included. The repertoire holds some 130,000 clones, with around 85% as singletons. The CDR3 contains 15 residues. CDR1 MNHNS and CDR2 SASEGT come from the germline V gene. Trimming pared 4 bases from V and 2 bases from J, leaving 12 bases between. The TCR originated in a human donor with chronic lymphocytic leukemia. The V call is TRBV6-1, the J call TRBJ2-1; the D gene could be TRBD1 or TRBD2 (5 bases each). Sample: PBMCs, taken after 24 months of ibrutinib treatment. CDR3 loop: CASSVRQGPYNEQFF. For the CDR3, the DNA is TGTGCCAGCAGTGTCCGGCAGGGACCCTACAATGAGCAGTTCTTC.